The present entry profiles one T cell receptor (beta chain) with its context. What it recognizes is unknown. CDR3 length equals 16 residues. CDR1 is MDHEN, CDR2 SYDVKM, per germline. Trimming at V came to 5 bases and at J to 1 base, leaving 7 bases not matched to a gene. This sample was included in a study of pediatric ulcerative colitis. Sequenced by immunoSEQ multiplex PCR; TCRdb stores in-frame clones only, minus some. Here the sample spans fewer than 15,000 clones, 80% to 90% being singletons. The blood sample was taken during the colonoscopy visit. The study, taken as a whole, reports: Substantially fewer templates came from a couple of patients' blood samples. Blood-rectal clonal overlap within each person was significantly higher in ulcerative colitis patients than controls.

The specimen sequenced was blood. This chain connects TRBV28 to TRBJ2-2; 7 nucleotides agree with TRBD2. This TCR was recovered from a boy younger than 18 with moderate ulcerative colitis. CDR3 in amino acids: CASSNWGGRNTGELFF. The CDR3 coding sequence is TGTGCCAGCAGTAATTGGGGAGGGAGGAACACCGGGGAGCTGTTTTTT.